These 6 T cell receptor beta chains were sequenced from one sample in a study of shared clonotypes between healthy human individuals. The assay was immunoSEQ multiplex PCR, and TCRdb's table has in-frame clones only and misses some. The table shows some 2,100,000 clones, with about 93% occurring only once. CD45RO-negative cells were positively selected for CCR7, leaving out terminally differentiated effector memory CD45RA+ cells. The sequencing sample was made of naive CD8+ T cells from PBMCs. These receptors were obtained from a man between 18 and 35 years old in good health. Some clones in this sample may be carry-over from other donors' samples.

The chain recombines TRBV28 with TRBJ2-2; unclear D gene. Germline V gene data show CDR1 as MDHEN and CDR2 as SYDVKM. V was pared by 2 bases and J by 0 bases, with 13 bases between. The CDR3 is 17 residues long. The CDR3 protein is CASSLIREDANTGELFF. DNA for the CDR3: TGTGCCAGCAGTTTAATTCGCGAGGACGCGAACACCGGGGAGCTGTTTTTT.

V is TRBV9 and J is TRBJ1-2; D call uncertain. Trimming stripped 1 base from V and 8 bases from J, with 9 bases between. This CDR3 is 12 amino acids long. Germline values: CDR1 SGDLS, CDR2 YYNGEE. As DNA, the CDR3 is TGTGCCAGCAGCGTAAGCGGGGAGGGCTACACCTTC. It is translated as CASSVSGEGYTF.

The rearrangement joins TRBV21-1 to TRBJ2-7; the DNA was not compared with TRBD1, the D call given in the table. TRBV21-1 is a pseudogene locus. The CDR3 sequence is 12 residues long. CDR3 DNA sequence: TGTGCCAGCAGCAGACCAGACACCGAGCAGTACTTC. Residues: CASSRPDTEQYF.

The rearrangement links TRBV15 to TRBJ2-7; 7 bases fit TRBD1. Germline-derived CDR1 and CDR2 are LNHNV and YYDKDF (reference sequence). V was pared by 6 bases and J by 5 bases, with 7 bases of the junction left unmatched. There are 13 residues in the CDR3. CDR3 DNA: TGTGCCACCAGTTCACAGGGGTGGGACGAGCAGTACTTC. Residues: CATSSQGWDEQYF.

This chain uses TRBV29-1 with TRBJ2-7; 7 bases are shared with TRBD2. This CDR3 spans 15 amino acids. Germline V gene data show CDR1 as SQVTM and CDR2 as ANQGSEA. The V and J ends lost 4 bases and 1 base, in that order; junction bases with no gene match: 10. The CDR3, as DNA: TGCAGCGTTGTGGGGGGGTCGGTAGGATCCTACGAGCAGTACTTC. This sequence encodes CSVVGGSVGSYEQYF.

The chain combines TRBV5-4 with TRBJ2-3; no reliable D call. CDR1 and CDR2 (germline): SGHNT, YYREEE (reference sequence). The V end lost 0 bases, the J end lost 6 bases, and 8 bases lay between the germline ends. The CDR3 runs 13 residues. The CDR3 DNA reads as TGTGCCAGCAGCTTGGCGCCGGACGATACGCAGTATTTT. It translates to CASSLAPDDTQYF. Together with reference TRBV5-4 and TRBJ2-3, the CDR3 gives the full variable domain: ETGVTQSPTHLIKTRGQQVTLRCSSQSGHNTVSWYQQALGQGPQFIFQYYREEENGRGNFPPRFSGLQFPNYSSELNVNALELDDSALYLCASSLAPDDTQYFGPGTRLTVL.